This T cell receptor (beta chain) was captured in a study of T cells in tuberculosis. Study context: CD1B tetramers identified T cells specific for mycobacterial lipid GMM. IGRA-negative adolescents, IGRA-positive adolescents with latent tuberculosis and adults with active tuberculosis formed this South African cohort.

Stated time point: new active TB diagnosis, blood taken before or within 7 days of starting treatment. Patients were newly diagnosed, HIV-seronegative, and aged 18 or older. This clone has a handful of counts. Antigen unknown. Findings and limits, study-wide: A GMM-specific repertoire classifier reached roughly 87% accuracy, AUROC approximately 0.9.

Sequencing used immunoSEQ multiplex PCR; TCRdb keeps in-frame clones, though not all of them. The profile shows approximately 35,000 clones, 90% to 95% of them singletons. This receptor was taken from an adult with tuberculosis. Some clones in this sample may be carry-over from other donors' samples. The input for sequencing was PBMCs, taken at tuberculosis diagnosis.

The CDR3 is CASSPRVNSEAFF. In DNA form, the CDR3 reads TGTGCCAGCTCACCCAGGGTTAACTCTGAAGCTTTCTTT. The chain carries TRBV18 and TRBJ1-1; maybe TRBD1 (5 bases). Germline CDR1 is KGHSH and CDR2 is LQKENI. The CDR3 totals 13 residues. With 3 bases removed from V and 6 bases from J, the gap between germline ends came to 11 bases.